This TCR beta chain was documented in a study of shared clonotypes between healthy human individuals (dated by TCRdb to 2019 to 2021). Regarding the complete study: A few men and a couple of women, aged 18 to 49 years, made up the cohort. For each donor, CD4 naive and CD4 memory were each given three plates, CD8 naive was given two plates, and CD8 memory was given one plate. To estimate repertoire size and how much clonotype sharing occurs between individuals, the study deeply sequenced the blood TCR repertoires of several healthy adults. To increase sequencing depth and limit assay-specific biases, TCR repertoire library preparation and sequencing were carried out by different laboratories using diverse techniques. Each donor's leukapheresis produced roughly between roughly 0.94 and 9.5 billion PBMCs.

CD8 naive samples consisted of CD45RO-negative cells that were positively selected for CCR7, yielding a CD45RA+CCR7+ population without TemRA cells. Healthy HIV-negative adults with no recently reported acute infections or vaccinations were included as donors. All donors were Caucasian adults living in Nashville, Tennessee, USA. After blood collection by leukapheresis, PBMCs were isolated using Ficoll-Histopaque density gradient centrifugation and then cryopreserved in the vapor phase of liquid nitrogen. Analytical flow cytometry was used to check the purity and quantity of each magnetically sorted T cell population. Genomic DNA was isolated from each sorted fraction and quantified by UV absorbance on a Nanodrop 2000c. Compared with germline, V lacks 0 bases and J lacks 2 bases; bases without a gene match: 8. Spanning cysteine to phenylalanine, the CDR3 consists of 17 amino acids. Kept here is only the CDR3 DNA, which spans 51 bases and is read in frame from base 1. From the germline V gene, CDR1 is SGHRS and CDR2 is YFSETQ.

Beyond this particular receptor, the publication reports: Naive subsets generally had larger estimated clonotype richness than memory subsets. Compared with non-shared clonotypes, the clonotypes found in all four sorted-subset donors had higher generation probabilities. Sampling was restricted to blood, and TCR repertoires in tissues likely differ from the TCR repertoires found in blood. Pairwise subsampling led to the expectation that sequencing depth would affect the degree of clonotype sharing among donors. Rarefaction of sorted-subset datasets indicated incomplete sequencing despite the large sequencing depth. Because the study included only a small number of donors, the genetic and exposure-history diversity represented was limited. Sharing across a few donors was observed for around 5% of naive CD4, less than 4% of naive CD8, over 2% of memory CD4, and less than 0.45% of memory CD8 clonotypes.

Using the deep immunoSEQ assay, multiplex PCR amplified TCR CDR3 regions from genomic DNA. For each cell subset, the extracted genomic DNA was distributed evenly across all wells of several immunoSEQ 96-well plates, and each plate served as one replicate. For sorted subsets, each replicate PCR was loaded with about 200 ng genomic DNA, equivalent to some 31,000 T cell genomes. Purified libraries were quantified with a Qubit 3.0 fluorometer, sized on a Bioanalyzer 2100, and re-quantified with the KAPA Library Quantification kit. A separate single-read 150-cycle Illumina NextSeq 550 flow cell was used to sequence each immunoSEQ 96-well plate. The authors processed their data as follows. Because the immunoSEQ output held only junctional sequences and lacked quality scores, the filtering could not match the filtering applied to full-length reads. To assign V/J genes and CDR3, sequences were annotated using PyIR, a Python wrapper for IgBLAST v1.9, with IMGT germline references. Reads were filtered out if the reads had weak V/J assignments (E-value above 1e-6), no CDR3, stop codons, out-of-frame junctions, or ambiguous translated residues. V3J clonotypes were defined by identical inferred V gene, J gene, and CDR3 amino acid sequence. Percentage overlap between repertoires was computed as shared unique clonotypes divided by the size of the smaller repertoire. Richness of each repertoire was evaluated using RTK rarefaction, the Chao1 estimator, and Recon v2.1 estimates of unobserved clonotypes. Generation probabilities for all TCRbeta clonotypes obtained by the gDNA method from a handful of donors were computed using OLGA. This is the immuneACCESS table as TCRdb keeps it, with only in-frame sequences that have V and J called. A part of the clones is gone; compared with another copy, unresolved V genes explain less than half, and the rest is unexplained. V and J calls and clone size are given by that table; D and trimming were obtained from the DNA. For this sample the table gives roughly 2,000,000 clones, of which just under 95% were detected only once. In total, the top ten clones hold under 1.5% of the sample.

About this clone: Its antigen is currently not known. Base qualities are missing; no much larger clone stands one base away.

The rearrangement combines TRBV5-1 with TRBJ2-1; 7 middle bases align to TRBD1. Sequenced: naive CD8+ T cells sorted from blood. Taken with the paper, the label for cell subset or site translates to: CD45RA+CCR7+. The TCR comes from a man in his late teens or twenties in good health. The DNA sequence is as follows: TGCGCCAGCAGCTTGGACAGGGGCCACCCACCCTACAATGAGCAGTTCTTC. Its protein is CASSLDRGHPPYNEQFF.